The entry below gives a single T cell receptor (beta chain) sequence along with its context. It has no known antigen specificity. No per-base quality is available; no much larger clone lies one base away. These data come from a study of early T cells in non-severe SARS-CoV-2 infection (TCRdb year 2021). Concerning the study at large: Because TCR sequencing relied on bulk RNA taken from unsorted whole blood, pairing of alpha and beta chains was not possible.

The investigation overall reported the following: VDJdb matching was skewed toward anti-spike CD8 responses and likely underestimated virus-specific expansions, missing private and CD4 specificities.

This was a case-control study nested in a cohort of healthcare workers in London, UK, who had nasopharyngeal swab PCR tests and blood samples taken every week. Healthcare workers were recruited during the week of the UK lockdown, between 23 and 31 March 2020, and followed weekly for up to 16 weeks. The library was produced with 5' RACE. Sequencing instrument: NextSeq 500. The TCR library protocol attached unique molecular identifiers to individual cDNA molecules to correct for sequencing error and PCR bias. Both TCR alpha and beta chains were sequenced, and tight co-correlation was observed between alpha and beta sequence abundances in each sample. The published analysis was carried out like this. Decombinator V4 was used to annotate the V gene, J gene and CDR3 of the TCR sequences. Expanded TCRs were defined as changing significantly between any two time points under a Poisson model with p below 0.0001. Abundances of TCRs were expressed as counts per million after normalisation to the total number of TCRs sequenced in each sample. TRAV1-2 paired with TRAJ12, TRAJ20 or TRAJ33 defined MAIT TCRs, while TRAV10 paired with TRAJ18 defined iNKT TCRs. VDJdb, accessed on 1 November 2021, was searched for TCRs annotated for CMV, EBV and SARS-CoV-2, and TCRs annotated for more than one antigen were excluded. The public reads were reanalyzed by TCRdb: fastp trimming at Q25, MiXCR alignment, in-frame beta chains only. Rows with a matching CDR3 protein are joined into one entry that keeps the most common DNA and genes. These V and J calls are TCRdb output, not the study's own analysis. The sample table shows tens of thousands of distinct CDR3 sequences, and roughly 13% are seen once. Almost 8.5% of the sample is taken by the ten largest.

CDR1 is given as SGHRS and CDR2 as YFSETQ, both from the germline V gene. The CDR3 runs 15 residues from the cysteine to the phenylalanine. Only the CDR3 portion is preserved as DNA: 45 bases, with reading frame beginning at the first base. Clipping removes 1 base from V and 3 bases from J, with 6 as the unmatched junction base count. The origin of this receptor is an adult who was a healthcare worker with PCR-confirmed SARS-CoV-2 infection or an uninfected control (not recorded which). Sequenced input: whole blood. The chain couples TRBV5-1 to TRBJ2-7; TRBD1 matches 8 bases in the middle. The sequence in DNA is TGCGCCAGCAGCTTGTCTTGGACAGGGATCTACGAGCAGTACTTC. Translated, it reads CASSLSWTGIYEQYF.